The present TCR beta chain was sequenced within a study of beta chain features in type 1 diabetes. The study's findings and limits: Moderately but significantly shorter TCRB CDR3s were found in Type 1 diabetes patients in all four CD4+ subsets.

For this clone: What it binds is unknown.

CD45RO/CCR7/CD25/CD127/CD95/CD27 sorting isolated CD4+ naive, central memory, regulatory and stem cell-like memory cells. Since all of the isolated RNA was reverse transcribed, expressed TCRB transcripts were what got sequenced. TCRdb's copy holds only in-frame clones and misses some; the assay was immunoSEQ multiplex PCR. The data show roughly 400,000 clones, over 9% seen once. Germline V lookup: CDR1 MRHNA, CDR2 SNTAGT. This CDR3 region has 13 residues. The V gene lost 5 bases and the J gene lost 2 bases, with 9 bases spanning the gap. The source of this sequence is a man aged 25-45 years with type 1 diabetes. Sequencing used central memory CD4+ T cells from blood. The chain joins TRBV6-4 to TRBJ2-5, with a possible D match to TRBD2 (5 bases). CDR3 DNA: TGTGCCAGCAGTCCGAGCGGACAAGAGACCCAGTACTTC. This gives the protein CASSPSGQETQYF.